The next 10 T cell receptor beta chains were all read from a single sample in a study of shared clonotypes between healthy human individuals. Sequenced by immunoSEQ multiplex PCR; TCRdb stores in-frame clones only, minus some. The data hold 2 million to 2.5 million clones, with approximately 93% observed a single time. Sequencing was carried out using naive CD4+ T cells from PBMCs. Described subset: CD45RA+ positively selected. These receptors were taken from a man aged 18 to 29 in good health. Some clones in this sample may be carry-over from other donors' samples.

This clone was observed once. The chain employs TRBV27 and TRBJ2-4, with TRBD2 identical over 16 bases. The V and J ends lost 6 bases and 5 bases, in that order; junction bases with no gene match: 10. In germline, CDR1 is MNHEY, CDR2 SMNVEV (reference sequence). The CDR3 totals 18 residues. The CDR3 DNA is TGTGCCAGCAGACTTAGGGGACTAGCGGGAGGGCCGGAAAACATTCAGTACTTC. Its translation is CASRLRGLAGGPENIQYF.

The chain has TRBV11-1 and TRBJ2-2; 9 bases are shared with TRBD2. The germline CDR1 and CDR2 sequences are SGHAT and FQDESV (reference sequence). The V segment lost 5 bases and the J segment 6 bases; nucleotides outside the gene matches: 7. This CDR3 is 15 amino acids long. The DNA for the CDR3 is TGTGCCAGCAGCCTTGTCGTAGCGGGAGCCGGGGAGCTGTTTTTT. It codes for CASSLVVAGAGELFF. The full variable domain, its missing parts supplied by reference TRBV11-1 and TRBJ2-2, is EAEVAQSPRYKITEKSQAVAFWCDPISGHATLYWYRQILGQGPELLVQFQDESVVDDSQLPKDRFSAERLKGVDSTLKIQPAELGDSAMYLCASSLVVAGAGELFFGEGSRLTVL.

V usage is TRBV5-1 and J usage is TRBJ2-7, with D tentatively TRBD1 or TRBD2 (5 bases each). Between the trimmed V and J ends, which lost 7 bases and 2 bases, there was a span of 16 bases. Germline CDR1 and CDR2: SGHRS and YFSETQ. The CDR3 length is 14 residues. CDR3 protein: CASRDQGTAYEQYF. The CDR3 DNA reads TGCGCCAGCCGGGATCAGGGCACCGCCTACGAGCAGTACTTC.

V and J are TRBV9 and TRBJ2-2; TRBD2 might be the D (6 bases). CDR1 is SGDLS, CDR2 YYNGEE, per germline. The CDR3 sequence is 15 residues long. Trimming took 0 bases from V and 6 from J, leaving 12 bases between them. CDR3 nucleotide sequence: TGTGCCAGCAGCGTAGATTTAAGGGAGGCCGGGGAGCTGTTTTTT. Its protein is CASSVDLREAGELFF.

This CDR3 reads CASSQDRRRVTGELFF. CDR3 in DNA: TGCGCCAGCAGCCAAGACCGTCGGCGGGTCACCGGGGAGCTGTTTTTT. J is TRBJ2-2 and V is TRBV4-1; TRBD2 might be the D (5 bases). Germline V lookup: CDR1 MGHRA, CDR2 YSYEKL. V was clipped by 0 bases and J by 4 bases, with 12 bases between them. The CDR3 covers 16 residues.

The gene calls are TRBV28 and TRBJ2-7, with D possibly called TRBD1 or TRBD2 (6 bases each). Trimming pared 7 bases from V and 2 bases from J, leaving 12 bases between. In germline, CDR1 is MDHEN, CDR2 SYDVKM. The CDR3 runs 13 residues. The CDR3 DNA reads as TGTGCCAGCAAACAGGGAGGTCCCTACGAGCAGTACTTC. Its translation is CASKQGGPYEQYF.

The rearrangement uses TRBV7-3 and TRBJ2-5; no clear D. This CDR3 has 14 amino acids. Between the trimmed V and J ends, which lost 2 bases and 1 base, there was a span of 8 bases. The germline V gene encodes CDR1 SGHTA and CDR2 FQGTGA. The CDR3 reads CASSLYPSQETQYF. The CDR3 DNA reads TGTGCCAGCAGCTTATACCCATCCCAAGAGACCCAGTACTTC.

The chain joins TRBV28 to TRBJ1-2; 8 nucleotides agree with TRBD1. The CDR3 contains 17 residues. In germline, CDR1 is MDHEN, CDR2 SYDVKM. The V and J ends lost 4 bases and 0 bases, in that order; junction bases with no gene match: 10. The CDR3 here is CASSSTTGTGANYGYTF. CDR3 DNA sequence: TGTGCCAGCAGTTCTACTACCGGGACAGGAGCTAACTATGGCTACACCTTC.

The CDR3 loop reads CASSLPAGSDTEAFF. The CDR3 DNA sequence: TGCGCCAGCAGCCTTCCCGCGGGATCCGACACTGAAGCTTTCTTT. The V gene is TRBV5-1, the J gene TRBJ1-1; unclear D gene. Germline-derived CDR1 and CDR2 are SGHRS and YFSETQ. With 4 bases removed from V and 3 bases from J, the gap between germline ends came to 16 bases. This CDR3 region has 15 residues.

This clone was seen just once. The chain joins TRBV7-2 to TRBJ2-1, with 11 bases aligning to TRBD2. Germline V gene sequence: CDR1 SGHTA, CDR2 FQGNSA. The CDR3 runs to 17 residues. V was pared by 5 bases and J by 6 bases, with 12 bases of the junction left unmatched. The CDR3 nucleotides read TGTGCCAGCAGCAACCTGCCACTAGCGGGAGTTCGCAATGAGCAGTTCTTC. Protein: CASSNLPLAGVRNEQFF. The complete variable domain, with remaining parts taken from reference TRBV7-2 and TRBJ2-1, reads GAGVSQSPSNKVTEKGKDVELRCDPISGHTALYWYRQSLGQGLEFLIYFQGNSAPDKSGLPSDRFSAERTGGSVSTLTIQRTQQEDSAVYLCASSNLPLAGVRNEQFFGPGTRLTVL.